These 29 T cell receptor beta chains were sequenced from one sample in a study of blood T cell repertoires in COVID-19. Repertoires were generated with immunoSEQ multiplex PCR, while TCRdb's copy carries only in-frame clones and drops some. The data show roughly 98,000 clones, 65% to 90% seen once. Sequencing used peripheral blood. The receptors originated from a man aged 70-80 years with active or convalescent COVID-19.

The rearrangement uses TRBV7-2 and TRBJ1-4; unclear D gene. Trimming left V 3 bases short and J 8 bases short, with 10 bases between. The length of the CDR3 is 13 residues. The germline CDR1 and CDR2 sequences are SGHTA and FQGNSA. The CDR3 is CASSLMGGEKLFF. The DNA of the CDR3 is TGTGCCAGCAGCTTGATGGGCGGGGAAAAACTGTTTTTT.

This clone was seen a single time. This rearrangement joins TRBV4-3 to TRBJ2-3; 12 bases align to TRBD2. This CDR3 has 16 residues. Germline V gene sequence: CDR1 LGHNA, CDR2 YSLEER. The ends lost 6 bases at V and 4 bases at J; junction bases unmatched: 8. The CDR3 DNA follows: TGCGCCAGCAGTCGTGGACTAGCGGGGAGGTCAGATACGCAGTATTTT. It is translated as CASSRGLAGRSDTQYF.

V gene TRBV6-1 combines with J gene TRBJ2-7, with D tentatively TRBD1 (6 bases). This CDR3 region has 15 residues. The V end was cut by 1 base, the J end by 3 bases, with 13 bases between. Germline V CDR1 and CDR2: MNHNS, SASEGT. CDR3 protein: CASSEVARDIYEQYF. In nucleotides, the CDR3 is TGTGCCAGCAGTGAAGTGGCCCGGGACATCTACGAGCAGTACTTC.

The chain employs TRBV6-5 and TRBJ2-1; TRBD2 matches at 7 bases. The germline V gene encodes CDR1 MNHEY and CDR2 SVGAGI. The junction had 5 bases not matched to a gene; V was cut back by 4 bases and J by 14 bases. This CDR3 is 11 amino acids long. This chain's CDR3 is CASSSQAGKFF. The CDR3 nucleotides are TGTGCCAGCAGTTCTCAAGCGGGGAAGTTCTTC.

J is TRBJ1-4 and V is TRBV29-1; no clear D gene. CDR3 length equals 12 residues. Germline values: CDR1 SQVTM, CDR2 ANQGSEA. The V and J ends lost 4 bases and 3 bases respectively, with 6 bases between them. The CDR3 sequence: CSVGRPNEKLFF. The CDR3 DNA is TGCAGCGTTGGCAGGCCTAATGAAAAACTGTTTTTT.

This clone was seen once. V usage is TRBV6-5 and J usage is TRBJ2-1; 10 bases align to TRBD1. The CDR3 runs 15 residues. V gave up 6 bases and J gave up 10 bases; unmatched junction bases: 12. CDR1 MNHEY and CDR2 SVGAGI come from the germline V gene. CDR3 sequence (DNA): TGTGCCAGCAGGGGCCCGGGACAGGGGTTTGGAGAGCAGTTCTTC. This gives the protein CASRGPGQGFGEQFF.

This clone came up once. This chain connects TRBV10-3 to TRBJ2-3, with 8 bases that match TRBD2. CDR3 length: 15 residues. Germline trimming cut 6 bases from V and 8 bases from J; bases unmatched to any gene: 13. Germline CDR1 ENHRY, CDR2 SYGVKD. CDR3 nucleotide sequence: TGTGCCATCAGCCCAGCGGGGGAGCTGCTGGGTACGCAGTATTTT. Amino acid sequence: CAISPAGELLGTQYF.

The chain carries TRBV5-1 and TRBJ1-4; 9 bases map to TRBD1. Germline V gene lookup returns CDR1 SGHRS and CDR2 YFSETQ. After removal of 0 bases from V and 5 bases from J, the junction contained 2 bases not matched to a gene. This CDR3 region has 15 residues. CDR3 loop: CASSLEGTGNEKLFF. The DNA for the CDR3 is TGCGCCAGCAGCTTGGAAGGGACAGGGAATGAAAAACTGTTTTTT.

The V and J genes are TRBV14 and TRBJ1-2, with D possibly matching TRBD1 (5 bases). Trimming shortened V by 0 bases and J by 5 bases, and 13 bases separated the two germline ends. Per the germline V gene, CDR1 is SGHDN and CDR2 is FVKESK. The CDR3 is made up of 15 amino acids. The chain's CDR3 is CASSQDRGLMYGYTF. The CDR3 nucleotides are TGTGCCAGCAGCCAAGATAGGGGCTTGATGTATGGCTACACCTTC.

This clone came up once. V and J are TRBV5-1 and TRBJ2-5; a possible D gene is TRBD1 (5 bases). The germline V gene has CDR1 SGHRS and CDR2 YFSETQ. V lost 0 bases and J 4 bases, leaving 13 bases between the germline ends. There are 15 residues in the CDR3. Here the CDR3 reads CASSLALQGPETQYF. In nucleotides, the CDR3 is TGCGCCAGCAGCTTGGCCCTTCAGGGTCCAGAGACCCAGTACTTC. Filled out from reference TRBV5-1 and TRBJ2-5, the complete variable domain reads KAGVTQTPRYLIKTRGQQVTLSCSPISGHRSVSWYQQTPGQGLQFLFEYFSETQRNKGNFPGRFSGRQFSNSRSEMNVSTLELGDSALYLCASSLALQGPETQYFGPGTRLLVL.

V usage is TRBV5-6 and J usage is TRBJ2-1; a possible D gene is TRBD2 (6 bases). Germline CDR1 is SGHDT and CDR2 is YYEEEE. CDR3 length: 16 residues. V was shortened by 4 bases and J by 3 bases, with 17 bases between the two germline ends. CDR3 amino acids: CASSVSGTPLYNEQFF. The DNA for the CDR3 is TGTGCCAGCAGCGTTTCCGGGACTCCTCTCTACAATGAGCAGTTCTTC.

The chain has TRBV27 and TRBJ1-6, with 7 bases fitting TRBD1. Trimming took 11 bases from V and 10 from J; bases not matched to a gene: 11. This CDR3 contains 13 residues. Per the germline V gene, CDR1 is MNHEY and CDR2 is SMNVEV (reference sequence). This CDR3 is CAAGPGQSSPLHF. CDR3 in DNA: TGTGCCGCTGGCCCGGGACAGTCGTCACCCCTCCACTTT.

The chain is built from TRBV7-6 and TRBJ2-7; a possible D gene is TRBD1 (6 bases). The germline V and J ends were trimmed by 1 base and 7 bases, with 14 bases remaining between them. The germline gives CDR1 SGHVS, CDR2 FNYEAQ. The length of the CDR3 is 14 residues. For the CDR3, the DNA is TGTGCCAGCAGCTTAGGTGGACAGTTTTGGGAGCAGTACTTC. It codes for CASSLGGQFWEQYF.

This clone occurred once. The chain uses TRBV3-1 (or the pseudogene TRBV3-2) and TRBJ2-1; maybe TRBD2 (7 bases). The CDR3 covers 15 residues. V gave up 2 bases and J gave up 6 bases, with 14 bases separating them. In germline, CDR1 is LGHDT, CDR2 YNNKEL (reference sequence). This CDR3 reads CASSQSGGVFNEQFF. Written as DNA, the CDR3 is TGTGCCAGCAGCCAATCGGGGGGCGTTTTCAATGAGCAGTTCTTC.

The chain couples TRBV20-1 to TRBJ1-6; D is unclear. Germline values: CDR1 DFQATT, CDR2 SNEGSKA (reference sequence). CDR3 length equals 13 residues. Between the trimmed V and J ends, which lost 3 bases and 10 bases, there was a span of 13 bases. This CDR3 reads CSASLGSRSPLHF. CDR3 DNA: TGCAGTGCTAGTTTGGGCAGTAGGTCACCCCTCCACTTT.

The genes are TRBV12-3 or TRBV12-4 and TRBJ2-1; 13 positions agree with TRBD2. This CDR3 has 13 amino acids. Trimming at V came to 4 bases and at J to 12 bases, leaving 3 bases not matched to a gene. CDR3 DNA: TGTGCCAGCAGTTCCCGACTAGCGGGGGGGCAGTTCTTC. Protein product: CASSSRLAGGQFF.

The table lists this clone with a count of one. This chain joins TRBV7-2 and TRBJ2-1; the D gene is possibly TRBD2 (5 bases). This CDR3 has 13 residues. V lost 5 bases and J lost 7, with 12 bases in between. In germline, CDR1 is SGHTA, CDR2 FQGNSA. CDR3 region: CASSTRHFNEQFF. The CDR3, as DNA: TGTGCCAGCAGCACTAGACACTTTAATGAGCAGTTCTTC.

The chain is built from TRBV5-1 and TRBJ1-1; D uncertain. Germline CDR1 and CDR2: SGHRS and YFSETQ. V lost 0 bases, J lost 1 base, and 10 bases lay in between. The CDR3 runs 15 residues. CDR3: CASSLEVRQNTEAFF. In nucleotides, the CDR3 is TGCGCCAGCAGCTTGGAGGTCAGACAGAACACTGAAGCTTTCTTT.

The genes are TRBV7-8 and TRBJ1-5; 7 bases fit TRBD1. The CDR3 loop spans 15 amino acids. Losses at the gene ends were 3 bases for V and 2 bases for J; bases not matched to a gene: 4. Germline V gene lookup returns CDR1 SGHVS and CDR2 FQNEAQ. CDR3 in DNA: TGTGCCAGCAGCTTTACAGGGGAAGGCAATCAGCCCCAGCATTTT. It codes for CASSFTGEGNQPQHF.

The CDR3: CASSALGLAEQFF. The CDR3 DNA follows: TGCGCCAGCAGCGCCCTAGGGCTAGCGGAGCAGTTCTTC. The V gene is TRBV10-2, the J gene TRBJ2-1, with a weak D call TRBD2 (6 bases). V lost 6 bases to trimming and J lost 10 bases, with 16 bases between them. The CDR3 length is 13 residues. Looked up from germline, CDR1 is WSHSY and CDR2 is SAAADI.

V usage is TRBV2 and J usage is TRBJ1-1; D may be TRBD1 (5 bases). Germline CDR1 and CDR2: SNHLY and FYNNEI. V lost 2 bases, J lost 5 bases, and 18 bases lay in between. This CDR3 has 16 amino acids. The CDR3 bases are TGTGCCAGCAGTGAACGGACACTCGGAAGTGGTACTGAAGCTTTCTTT. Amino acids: CASSERTLGSGTEAFF.

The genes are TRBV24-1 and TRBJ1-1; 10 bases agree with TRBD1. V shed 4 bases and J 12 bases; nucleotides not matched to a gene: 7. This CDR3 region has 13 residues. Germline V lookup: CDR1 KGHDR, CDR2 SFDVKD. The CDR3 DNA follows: TGTGCCACCAGTGAGGGGGACAGGGGTAGGTCTTTCTTT. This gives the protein CATSEGDRGRSFF.

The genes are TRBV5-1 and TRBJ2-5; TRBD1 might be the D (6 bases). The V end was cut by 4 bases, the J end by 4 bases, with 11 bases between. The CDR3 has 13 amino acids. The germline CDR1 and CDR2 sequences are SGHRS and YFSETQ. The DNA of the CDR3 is TGCGCCAGCAGCGCGACAGGTTTAGAGACCCAGTACTTC. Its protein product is CASSATGLETQYF.

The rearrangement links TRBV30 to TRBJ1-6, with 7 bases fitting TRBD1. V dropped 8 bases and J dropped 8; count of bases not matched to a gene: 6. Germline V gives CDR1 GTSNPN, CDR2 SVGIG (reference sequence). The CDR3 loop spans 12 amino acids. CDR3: CARRTGDSPLHF. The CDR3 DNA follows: TGTGCCCGTCGCACAGGGGATTCACCCCTCCACTTT.

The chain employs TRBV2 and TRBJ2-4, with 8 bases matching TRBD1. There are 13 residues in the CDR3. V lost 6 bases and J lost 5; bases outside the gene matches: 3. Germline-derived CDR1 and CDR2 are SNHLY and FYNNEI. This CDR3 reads CASSYRGENIQYF. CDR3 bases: TGTGCCAGCAGCTACAGGGGGGAAAACATTCAGTACTTC.

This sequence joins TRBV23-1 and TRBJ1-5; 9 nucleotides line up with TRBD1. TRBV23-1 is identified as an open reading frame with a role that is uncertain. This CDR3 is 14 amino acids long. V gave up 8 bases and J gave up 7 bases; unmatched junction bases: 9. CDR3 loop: CASRRTGVKQPQHF. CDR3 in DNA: TGCGCCAGCCGAAGGACAGGGGTAAAACAGCCCCAGCATTTT.

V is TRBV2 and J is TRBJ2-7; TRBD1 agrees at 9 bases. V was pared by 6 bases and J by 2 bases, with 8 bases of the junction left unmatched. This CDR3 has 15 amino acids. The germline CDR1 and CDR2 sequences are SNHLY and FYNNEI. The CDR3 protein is CASRTGTGLTYEQYF. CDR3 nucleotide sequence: TGTGCCAGCAGGACCGGGACAGGGCTCACCTACGAGCAGTACTTC.

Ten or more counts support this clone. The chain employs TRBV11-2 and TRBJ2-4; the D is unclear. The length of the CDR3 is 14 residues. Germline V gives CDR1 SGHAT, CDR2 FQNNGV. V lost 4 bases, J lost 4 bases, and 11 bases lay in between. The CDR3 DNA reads TGTGCCAGCAGCTCCCCCGAGACAAAAAACATTCAGTACTTC. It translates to CASSSPETKNIQYF.

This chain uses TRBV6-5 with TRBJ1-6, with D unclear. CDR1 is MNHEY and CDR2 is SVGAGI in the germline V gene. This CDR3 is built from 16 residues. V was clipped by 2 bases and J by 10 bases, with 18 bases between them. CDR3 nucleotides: TGTGCCAGCAGTTACCTCTGGCGGGGAAGAGACTCACCCCTCCACTTT. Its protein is CASSYLWRGRDSPLHF.